This T cell receptor (beta chain) was sequenced in a study of blood T cell repertoires in COVID-19. Across the whole study: Researchers got acute and convalescent COVID-19 samples from the United States, Italy and Spain. Sources were T cells, B-cell-depleted T cells, or PBMCs; the material itself was cDNA or gDNA.

Authors' analysis steps: Reference gene primer amplification in the assay estimated nucleated cell counts. The repertoire was sequenced with immunoSEQ multiplex PCR; TCRdb's copy has only in-frame clones and lacks some. The D gene and trimming were derived from the DNA, and the V and J assignments and clone size from that table. This table has 280,000 or so clones, approximately 86% appearing once. The ends were cut back, 1 base at V and 9 bases at J, with 10 bases in the middle. The germline V gene has CDR1 LNHDA and CDR2 SQIVND (reference sequence). The CDR3 consists of 13 residues. The sample comprised peripheral blood. This clonotype was sampled from a woman aged 25 to 39 who had recovered from COVID-19. This chain connects TRBV19 to TRBJ2-1, with a weak D call TRBD2 (6 bases). Written as DNA, the CDR3 is TGTGCCAGTAGTATAGGGGGGGTCGCTGAGCAGTTCTTC. Amino acids: CASSIGGVAEQFF.